This T cell receptor beta chain was found in a study of Graves' ophthalmopathy and Graves' hyperthyroidism. For the study at large: Before any treatment, peripheral blood was taken at the initial diagnosis. Whole-study findings and limits: A majority of expanded thyroid clonotypes exceeding 0.001 frequency were likewise present in blood.

Trimming pared 8 bases from V and 1 base from J, leaving 20 bases between. Germline V gives CDR1 SEHNR, CDR2 FQNEAQ (reference sequence). This CDR3 region has 16 residues. As regards this clonotype: The antigen is unknown.

Other autoimmune disease, uncontrolled infection, pregnancy and lactation led to exclusion. The authors used Ficoll-Paque density gradient centrifugation to separate PBMCs. The input was around 9.9 ml of fresh peripheral blood. The sequenced template was RNA, covering the TCR beta CDR3 region. First-round RT-PCR relied on HTBI primers, and a second-round multiplex PCR came next. From the multiplex PCR reads, TCRdb called clonotypes with MiXCR, one entry per CDR3 protein. The sample has about 40,000 distinct CDR3 sequences, approximately 52% seen once. The chain employs TRBV7-9 and TRBJ1-2; D perhaps matches TRBD1 (6 bases). Specimen: peripheral blood. The receptor was derived from an adult man with Graves' ophthalmopathy. CDR3 coding DNA: TGTGCCAGCTCACCAAGGCCGGACAGATATAACTATGGCTACACCTTC. Protein: CASSPRPDRYNYGYTF. Variable domain in full (rest from reference TRBV7-9 and TRBJ1-2): DTGVSQNPRHKITKRGQNVTFRCDPISEHNRLYWYRQTLGQGPEFLTYFQNEAQLEKSRLLSDRFSAERPKGSFSTLEIQRTEQGDSAMYLCASSPRPDRYNYGYTFGSGTRLTVV.